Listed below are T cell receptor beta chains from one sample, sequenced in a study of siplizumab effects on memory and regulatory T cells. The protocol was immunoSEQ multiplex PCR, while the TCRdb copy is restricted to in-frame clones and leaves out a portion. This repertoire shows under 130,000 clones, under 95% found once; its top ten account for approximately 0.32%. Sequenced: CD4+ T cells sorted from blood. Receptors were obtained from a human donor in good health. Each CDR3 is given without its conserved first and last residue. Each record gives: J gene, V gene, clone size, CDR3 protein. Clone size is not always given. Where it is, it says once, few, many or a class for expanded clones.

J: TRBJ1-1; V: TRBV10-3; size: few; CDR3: AIGSGTVNTEAF
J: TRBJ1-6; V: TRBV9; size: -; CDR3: ASSAYRDRGSPLH
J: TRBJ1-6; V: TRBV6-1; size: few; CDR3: ASSEGGGGSSPLH
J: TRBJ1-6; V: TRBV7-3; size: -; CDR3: ASSPGSSYNSPLH
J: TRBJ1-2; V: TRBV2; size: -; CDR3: ASSPIGQGAGGYT
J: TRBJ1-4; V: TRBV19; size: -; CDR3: ASSVQGVNEKLF
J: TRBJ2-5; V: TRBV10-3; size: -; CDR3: AIAGSRETQY
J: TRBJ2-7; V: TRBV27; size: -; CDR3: ASSPGGGRVFYEQY
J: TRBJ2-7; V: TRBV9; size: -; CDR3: ASSEGLAGYEQY
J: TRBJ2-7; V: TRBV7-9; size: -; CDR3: ASSQFRGEEQY
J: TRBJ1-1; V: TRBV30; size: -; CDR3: AWGGRAVKAF
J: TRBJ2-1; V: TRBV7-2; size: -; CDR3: ASSLYSFTTSNEQF
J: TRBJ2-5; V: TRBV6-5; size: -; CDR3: ASRGWAKETQY
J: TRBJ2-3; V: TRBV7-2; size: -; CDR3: ASSLAGGRFSDTQY
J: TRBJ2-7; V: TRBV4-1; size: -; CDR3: ASSQPTSGSPYEQY
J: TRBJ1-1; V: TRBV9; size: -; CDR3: ASSPASGLTVGAF
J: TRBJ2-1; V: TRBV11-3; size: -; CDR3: ASSLGGQLNEQF
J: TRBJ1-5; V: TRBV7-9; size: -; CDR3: ASSLGDPNQPQH
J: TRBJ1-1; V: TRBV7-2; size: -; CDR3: ASSLSRDTEAF
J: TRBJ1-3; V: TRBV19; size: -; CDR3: ASSTGFTISGNTIY
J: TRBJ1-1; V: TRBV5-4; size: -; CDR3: ASSRTGEPVGAF
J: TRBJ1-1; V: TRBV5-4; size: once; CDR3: ASSLAVGGYTEAF
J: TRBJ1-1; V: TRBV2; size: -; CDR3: ASIGDRGAGEAF
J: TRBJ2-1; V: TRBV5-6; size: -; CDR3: ASSSGLAGGEQF
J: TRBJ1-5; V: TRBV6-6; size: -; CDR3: ASSYGVSNQPQH
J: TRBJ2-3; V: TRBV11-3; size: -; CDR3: ASSVGLAGGDTQY
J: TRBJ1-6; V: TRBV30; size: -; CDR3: AWSPPGGGSSPLH
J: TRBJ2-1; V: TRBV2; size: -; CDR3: ASTESYNEQF
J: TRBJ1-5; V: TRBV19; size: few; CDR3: ASSMGTGKYQPQH
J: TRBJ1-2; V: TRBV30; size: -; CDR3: AWSVVGANYGYT
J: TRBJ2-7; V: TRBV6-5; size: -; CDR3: ASREAGLSYEQY
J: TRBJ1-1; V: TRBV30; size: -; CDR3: AWGDGGLEAF
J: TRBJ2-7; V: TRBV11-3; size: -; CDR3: ASTEREGYEQY
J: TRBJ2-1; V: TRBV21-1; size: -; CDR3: ASSKATGTGGNEQF
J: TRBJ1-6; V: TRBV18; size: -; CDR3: ASSPAGIASPLH